This T cell receptor beta chain originates from a study of OX40 agonist ivuxolimab in advanced cancers. Overall study context: The mean age was roughly 60 years, ranging from about 23 to 79, with less than 90% of participants male.

The junction had 8 bases not matched to a gene; V was cut back by 5 bases and J by 6 bases. Germline V gives CDR1 MNHEY, CDR2 SVGAGI. This CDR3 is built from 14 residues. General observations from the study: CD8+ T cells (on average) carried more expanded clones than CD4+ T cells.

Generated by immunoSEQ multiplex PCR, the TCRdb table keeps only in-frame clones and is missing some. The sample has about 69,000 clones, 85% to 95% seen once. Comments on this clone: Its antigen is currently unknown.

The rearrangement joins TRBV6-5 to TRBJ1-2, with TRBD1 matching over 8 bases. The TCR originated in an adult with an advanced solid tumor such as melanoma, head and neck, liver or kidney cancer. The source material was CD4+ or CD8+ T cells sorted from blood, sampled in a trial of the OX40 agonist ivuxolimab. The CDR3 nucleotides read TGTGCCAGCAGTCCCGGGACAGGCTTTGATGGCTACACCTTC. Translation gives CASSPGTGFDGYTF.